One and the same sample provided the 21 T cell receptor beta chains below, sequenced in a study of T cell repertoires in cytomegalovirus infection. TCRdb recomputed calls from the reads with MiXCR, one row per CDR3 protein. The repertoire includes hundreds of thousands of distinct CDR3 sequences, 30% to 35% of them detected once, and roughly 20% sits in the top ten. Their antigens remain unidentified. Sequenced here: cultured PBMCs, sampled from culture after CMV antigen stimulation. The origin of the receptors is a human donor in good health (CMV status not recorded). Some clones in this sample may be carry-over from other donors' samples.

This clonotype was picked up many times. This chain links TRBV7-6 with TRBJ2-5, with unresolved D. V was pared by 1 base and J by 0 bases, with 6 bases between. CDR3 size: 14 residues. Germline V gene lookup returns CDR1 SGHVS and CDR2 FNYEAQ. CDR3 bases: TGTGCCAGCAGCTTAGGGGTGGACCAAGAGACCCAGTACTTC. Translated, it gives CASSLGVDQETQYF.

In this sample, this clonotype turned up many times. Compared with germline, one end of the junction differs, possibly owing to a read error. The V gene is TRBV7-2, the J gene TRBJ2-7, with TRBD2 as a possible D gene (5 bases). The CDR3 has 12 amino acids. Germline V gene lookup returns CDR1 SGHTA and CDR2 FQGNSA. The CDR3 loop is CASSLASGVPTF. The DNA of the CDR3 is TGTGCCAGCAGCTTAGCATCCGGGGTCCCGACCTTC.

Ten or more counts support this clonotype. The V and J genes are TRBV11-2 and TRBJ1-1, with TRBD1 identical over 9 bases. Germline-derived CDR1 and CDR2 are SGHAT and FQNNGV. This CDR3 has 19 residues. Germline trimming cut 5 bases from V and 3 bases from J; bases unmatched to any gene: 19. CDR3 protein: CASSHTAGTGIFADTEAFF. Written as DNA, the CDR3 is TGTGCCAGCAGCCACACCGCCGGGACAGGGATTTTTGCGGACACTGAAGCTTTCTTT.

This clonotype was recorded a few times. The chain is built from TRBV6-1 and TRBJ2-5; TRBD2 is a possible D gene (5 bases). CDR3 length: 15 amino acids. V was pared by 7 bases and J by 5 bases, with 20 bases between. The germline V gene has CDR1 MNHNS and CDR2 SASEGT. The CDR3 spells CASTPGDIGWETQYF. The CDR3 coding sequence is TGTGCCAGCACGCCCGGGGATATAGGGTGGGAGACCCAGTACTTC.

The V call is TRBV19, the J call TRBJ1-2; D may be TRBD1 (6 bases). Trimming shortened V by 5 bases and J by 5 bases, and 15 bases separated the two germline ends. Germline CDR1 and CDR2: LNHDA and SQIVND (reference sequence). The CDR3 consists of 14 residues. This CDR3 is CASSPHDTGYGYTF. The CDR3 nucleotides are TGTGCCAGTAGTCCTCATGATACAGGGTATGGCTACACCTTC. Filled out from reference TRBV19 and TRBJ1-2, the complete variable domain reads DGGITQSPKYLFRKEGQNVTLSCEQNLNHDAMYWYRQDPGQGLRLIYYSQIVNDFQKGDIAEGYSVSREKKESFPLTVTSAQKNPTAFYLCASSPHDTGYGYTFGSGTRLTVV.

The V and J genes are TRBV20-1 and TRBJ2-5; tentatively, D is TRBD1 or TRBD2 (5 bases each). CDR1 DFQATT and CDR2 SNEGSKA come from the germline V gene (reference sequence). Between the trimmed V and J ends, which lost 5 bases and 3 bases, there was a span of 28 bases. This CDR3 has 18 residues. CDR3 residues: CSADGTYSDRALKETQYF. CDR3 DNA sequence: TGCAGTGCTGACGGGACCTATAGCGACAGAGCCCTTAAAGAGACCCAGTACTTC.

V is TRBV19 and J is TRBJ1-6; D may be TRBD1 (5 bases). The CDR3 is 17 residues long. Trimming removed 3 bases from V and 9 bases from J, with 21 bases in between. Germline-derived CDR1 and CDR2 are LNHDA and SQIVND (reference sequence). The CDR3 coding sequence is TGTGCCAGTAGTATCTCGCGCGCGCTGGGACCTGGTTCACCCCTCCACTTT. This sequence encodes CASSISRALGPGSPLHF.

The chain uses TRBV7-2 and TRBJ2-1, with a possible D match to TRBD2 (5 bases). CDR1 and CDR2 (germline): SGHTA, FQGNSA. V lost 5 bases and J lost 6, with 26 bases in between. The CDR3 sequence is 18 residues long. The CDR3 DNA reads TGTGCCAGCAGCCCCCATAGTTGGGTCGGGGTAGCTTCCAATGAGCAGTTCTTC. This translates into CASSPHSWVGVASNEQFF. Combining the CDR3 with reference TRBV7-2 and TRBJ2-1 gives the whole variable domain GAGVSQSPSNKVTEKGKDVELRCDPISGHTALYWYRQSLGQGLEFLIYFQGNSAPDKSGLPSDRFSAERTGGSVSTLTIQRTQQEDSAVYLCASSPHSWVGVASNEQFFGPGTRLTVL.

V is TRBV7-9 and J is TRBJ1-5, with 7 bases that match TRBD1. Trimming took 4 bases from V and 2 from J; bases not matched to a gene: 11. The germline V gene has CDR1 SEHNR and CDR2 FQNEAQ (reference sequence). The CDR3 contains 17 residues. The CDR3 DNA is TGTGCCAGCAGCTCCTACACAGGGGCTGGGGGCAATCAGCCCCAGCATTTT. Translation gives CASSSYTGAGGNQPQHF.

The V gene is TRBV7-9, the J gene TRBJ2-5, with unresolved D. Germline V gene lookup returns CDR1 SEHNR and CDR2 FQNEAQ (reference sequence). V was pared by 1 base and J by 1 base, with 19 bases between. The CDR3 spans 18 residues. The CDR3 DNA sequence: TGTGCCAGCAGCTTAGGATATTTAGGGAAGAACTTCCAAGAGACCCAGTACTTC. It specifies CASSLGYLGKNFQETQYF.

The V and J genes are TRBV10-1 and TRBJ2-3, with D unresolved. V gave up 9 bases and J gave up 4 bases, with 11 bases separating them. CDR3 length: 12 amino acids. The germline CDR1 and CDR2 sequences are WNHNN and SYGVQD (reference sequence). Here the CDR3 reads CARGHWADTQYF. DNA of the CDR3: TGCGCCAGAGGGCATTGGGCAGATACGCAGTATTTT.

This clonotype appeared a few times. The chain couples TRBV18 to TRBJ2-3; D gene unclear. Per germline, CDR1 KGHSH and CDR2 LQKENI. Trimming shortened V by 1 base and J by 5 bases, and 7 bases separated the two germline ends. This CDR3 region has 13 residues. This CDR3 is CASSPLHLDTQYF. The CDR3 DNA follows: TGTGCCAGCTCACCACTTCATCTAGATACGCAGTATTTT.

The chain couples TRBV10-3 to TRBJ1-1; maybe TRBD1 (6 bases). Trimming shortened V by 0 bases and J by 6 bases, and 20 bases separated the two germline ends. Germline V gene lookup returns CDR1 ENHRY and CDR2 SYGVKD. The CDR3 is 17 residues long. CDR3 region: CAISESTPTGAKSEAFF. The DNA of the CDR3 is TGTGCCATCAGTGAGTCGACTCCTACGGGGGCGAAGTCTGAAGCTTTCTTT.

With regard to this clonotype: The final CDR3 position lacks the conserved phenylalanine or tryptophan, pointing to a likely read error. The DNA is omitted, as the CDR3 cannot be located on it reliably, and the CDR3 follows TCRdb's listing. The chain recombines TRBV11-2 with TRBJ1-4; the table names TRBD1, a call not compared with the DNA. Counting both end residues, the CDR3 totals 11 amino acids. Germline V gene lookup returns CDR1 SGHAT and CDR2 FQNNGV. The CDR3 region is CASSWNRDRRL.

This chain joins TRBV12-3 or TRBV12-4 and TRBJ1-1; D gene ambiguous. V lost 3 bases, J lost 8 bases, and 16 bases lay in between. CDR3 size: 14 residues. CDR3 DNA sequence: TGTGCCAGCAGTTTTAAGGCCGCCGTTGGGGAAGCTTTCTTT. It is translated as CASSFKAAVGEAFF.

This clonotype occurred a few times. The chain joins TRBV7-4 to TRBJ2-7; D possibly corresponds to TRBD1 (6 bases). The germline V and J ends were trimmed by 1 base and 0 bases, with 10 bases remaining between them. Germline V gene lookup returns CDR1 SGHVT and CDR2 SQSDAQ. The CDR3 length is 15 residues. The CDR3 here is CASSLGWGPSYEQYF. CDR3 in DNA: TGTGCCAGCAGCTTAGGATGGGGGCCCTCCTACGAGCAGTACTTC.

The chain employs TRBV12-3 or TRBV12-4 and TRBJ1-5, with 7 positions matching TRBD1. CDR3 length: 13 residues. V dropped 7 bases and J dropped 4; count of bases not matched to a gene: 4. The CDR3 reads CASTIQGNQPQHF. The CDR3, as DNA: TGTGCCAGCACCATACAGGGGAATCAGCCCCAGCATTTT.

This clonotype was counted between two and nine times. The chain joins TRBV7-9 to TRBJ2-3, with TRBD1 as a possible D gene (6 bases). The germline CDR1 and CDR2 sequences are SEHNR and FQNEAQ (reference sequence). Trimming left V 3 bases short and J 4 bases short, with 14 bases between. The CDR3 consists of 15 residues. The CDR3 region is CASSLAQGEPDTQYF. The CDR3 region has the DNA TGTGCCAGCAGCTTGGCACAGGGCGAGCCAGATACGCAGTATTTT.

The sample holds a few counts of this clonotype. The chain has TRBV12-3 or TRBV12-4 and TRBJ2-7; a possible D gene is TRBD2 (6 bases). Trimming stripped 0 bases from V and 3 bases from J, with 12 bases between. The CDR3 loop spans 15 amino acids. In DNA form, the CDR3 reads TGTGCCAGCAGTTTAGCGGGGGGTTTCCTCTACGAGCAGTACTTC. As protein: CASSLAGGFLYEQYF.

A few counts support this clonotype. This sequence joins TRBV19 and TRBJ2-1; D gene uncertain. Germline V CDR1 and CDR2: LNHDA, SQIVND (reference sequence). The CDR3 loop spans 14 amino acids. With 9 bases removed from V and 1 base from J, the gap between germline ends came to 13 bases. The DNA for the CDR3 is TGTGCCAGCAAGGGTGTGTTGTCCTACAATGAGCAGTTCTTC. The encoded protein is CASKGVLSYNEQFF.

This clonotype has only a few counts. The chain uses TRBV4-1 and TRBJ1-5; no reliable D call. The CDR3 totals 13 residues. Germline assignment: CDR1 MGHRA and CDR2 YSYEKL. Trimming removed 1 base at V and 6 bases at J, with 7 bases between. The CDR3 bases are TGCGCCAGCAGCCAAGGACTTGCTCAGCCCCAGCATTTT. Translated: CASSQGLAQPQHF.